The rows below give T cell receptor beta chains drawn from one sample of a study of blood T cell repertoires in COVID-19. Generated by immunoSEQ multiplex PCR, the TCRdb table keeps only in-frame clones and is missing some. The table has more than 150,000 clones, 85% to 90% seen once. Sequenced sample: peripheral blood. The receptors shown here come from a man in his late teens or twenties with acute or convalescent COVID-19. CDR3s include the opening cysteine and the closing phenylalanine or tryptophan. D genes are given only for firm matches. Clone size is stated in some rows and not others, as once, few, many or a class when expanded.

-,TRBV30,TRBJ1-3,few,CASMTGISGNTIYF,TGTGCCTCAATGACAGGAATCTCTGGAAACACCATATATTTT
TRBD1,TRBV19,TRBJ2-7,-,CASSRTGYDYEQYF,TGTGCCAGTAGCAGGACAGGGTACGACTACGAGCAGTACTTC
TRBD1,TRBV24-1,TRBJ1-1,-,CATSDFNRGNGAFF,TGTGCCACCAGTGATTTCAACAGGGGAAATGGAGCTTTCTTT
TRBD1,TRBV5-1,TRBJ2-3,once,CASSEQGAGTDTQYF,TGCGCCAGCAGCGAACAGGGGGCTGGCACAGATACGCAGTATTTT
-,TRBV5-8,TRBJ2-5,-,CASSLGQASQETQYF,TGTGCCAGCAGCTTGGGACAGGCCTCCCAAGAGACCCAGTACTTC
-,TRBV5-1,TRBJ1-1,-,CASSTGHGNTEAFF,TGCGCCAGCAGCACGGGACACGGGAACACTGAAGCTTTCTTT
TRBD2,TRBV7-9,TRBJ2-4,-,CASSLSGGAPKNIQYF,TGTGCCAGCAGCTTAAGCGGGGGCGCCCCCAAAAACATTCAGTACTTC
-,TRBV19,TRBJ1-1,-,CAIGDRNTEAFF,TGTGCCATCGGCGACAGGAACACTGAAGCTTTCTTT
-,TRBV2,TRBJ1-5,once,CASSEVRRVGNQPQHF,TGTGCCAGCAGTGAAGTTCGCAGGGTGGGCAATCAGCCCCAGCATTTT
TRBD2,TRBV25-1,TRBJ2-1,-,CASSAGTSGVGEQFF,TGTGCCAGCAGTGCCGGGACTAGCGGGGTTGGTGAGCAGTTCTTC
TRBD1,TRBV18,TRBJ1-3,-,CASSPLVPGQGSSGNTIYF,TGTGCCAGCTCACCACTAGTCCCGGGACAGGGATCCTCTGGAAACACCATATATTTT
-,TRBV11-2,TRBJ2-1,-,CASSFPEQGDFGNEQFF,-
-,TRBV11-2,TRBJ1-1,-,CASKREGTEAFF,TGTGCCAGCAAGAGGGAGGGCACTGAAGCTTTCTTT
-,TRBV4-2,TRBJ1-3,-,CASSQVSGSPGNTIYF,TGTGCCAGCAGCCAAGTCTCAGGGTCCCCTGGAAACACCATATATTTT
TRBD2,TRBV28,TRBJ2-1,-,CASSPFRGAGQGNEQFF,TGTGCCAGCAGTCCCTTCCGAGGAGCGGGGCAGGGAAATGAGCAGTTCTTC
-,TRBV7-3,TRBJ1-6,-,CASSLRGGQGSNSPLHF,TGTGCCAGCAGCTTAAGGGGTGGGCAGGGCTCCAATTCACCCCTCCACTTT
TRBD1,TRBV3-1/TRBV3-2,TRBJ1-1,-,CASRPGTGIAEAFF,TGTGCCAGCAGACCCGGGACAGGGATCGCTGAAGCTTTCTTT
-,TRBV7-3,TRBJ2-5,-,CASSSAGTAETQYF,TGTGCCAGCAGCTCGGCCGGGACTGCGGAGACCCAGTACTTC
-,TRBV5-1,TRBJ1-1,once,CASSLVGAANTEAFF,TGCGCCAGCAGCTTGGTAGGGGCGGCGAACACTGAAGCTTTCTTT
-,TRBV7-6,TRBJ1-1,-,CASSLGASVDTEAFF,TGTGCCAGCAGCTTAGGGGCGTCCGTCGACACTGAAGCTTTCTTT
TRBD2,TRBV2,TRBJ2-1,-,CAFAGTSGGVQFF,TGTGCCTTCGCCGGGACTAGCGGGGGGGTTCAGTTCTTC
-,TRBV20-1,TRBJ1-1,-,CSAVVNTEAFF,TGCAGTGCTGTAGTGAACACTGAAGCTTTCTTT